What follows are 29 T cell receptor beta chains derived from one specimen sequenced in a study of response to subunit inactivated influenza vaccine. TCRdb ran MiXCR on the RT-PCR reads and lists one entry per CDR3 protein. The data show 500,000 to 600,000 distinct CDR3 sequences, around 13% seen once. The material sequenced was PBMCs from blood, taken roughly 45 days after vaccination. The receptor set was obtained from a man aged 50 to 59 who received an inactivated influenza vaccine.

This clonotype has a handful of counts. This chain connects TRBV10-3 to TRBJ1-2; D call uncertain. The germline gives CDR1 ENHRY, CDR2 SYGVKD. The CDR3 consists of 12 residues. The germline V and J ends were trimmed by 6 bases and 8 bases, with 13 bases remaining between them. CDR3: CAIRWTDSGYTF. The CDR3 nucleotides read TGTGCCATCAGATGGACGGATTCCGGCTACACCTTC.

The table lists this clonotype with a few counts. The chain uses TRBV20-1 and TRBJ2-1; D gene uncertain. Per germline, CDR1 DFQATT and CDR2 SNEGSKA (reference sequence). V was pared by 0 bases and J by 7 bases, with 16 bases between. This CDR3 has 15 residues. This CDR3 is CSARDMGPSGNEQFF. CDR3 in DNA: TGCAGTGCTAGAGACATGGGCCCCTCCGGAAATGAGCAGTTCTTC.

The chain carries TRBV24-1 and TRBJ1-2; D unresolved. The CDR3 runs to 13 residues. Germline assignment: CDR1 KGHDR and CDR2 SFDVKD. V dropped 10 bases and J dropped 1 base, with 12 bases sitting between them. CDR3 DNA: TGTGCCACAAACTCCGGGAGTAACTATGGCTACACCTTC. Residues: CATNSGSNYGYTF.

This clonotype was seen ten or more times. The rearrangement links TRBV6-5 to TRBJ2-7; 7 bases match TRBD1. Per the germline V gene, CDR1 is MNHEY and CDR2 is SVGAGI. J lost 3 bases, V lost 4 bases, and 6 bases had no gene match. This CDR3 is 14 amino acids long. CDR3 loop: CASSCGDRDYEQYF. CDR3 nucleotides: TGTGCCAGCAGTTGTGGGGACAGAGACTACGAGCAGTACTTC.

The rearrangement uses TRBV11-2 and TRBJ2-3; TRBD2 matches at 12 bases. Germline-derived CDR1 and CDR2 are SGHAT and FQNNGV. The V segment lost 5 bases and the J segment 2 bases; nucleotides outside the gene matches: 11. This CDR3 is 18 amino acids long. The CDR3 reads CASSALPTSGRVTDTQYF. In DNA form, the CDR3 reads TGTGCCAGCAGCGCCTTACCGACTAGCGGGAGAGTCACAGATACGCAGTATTTT.

CDR3: CASSQGGSRDTIYF. The CDR3 DNA is TGTGCCAGCAGCCAAGGGGGCAGTCGGGACACCATATATTTT. This chain connects TRBV4-2 to TRBJ1-3; perhaps TRBD1 as D (5 bases). The germline V gene has CDR1 LGHNA and CDR2 YNFKEQ. Between the trimmed V and J ends, which lost 1 base and 8 bases, there was a span of 12 bases. The CDR3 runs to 14 residues.

Points on this clonotype: A much more abundant neighbour one base away suggests this may be a read error. V is TRBV29-1 and J is TRBJ2-7; a possible D gene is TRBD2 (7 bases). The CDR3 has 12 residues. Germline assignment: CDR1 SQVTM and CDR2 ANQGSEA. The CDR3 DNA follows: TGCAGCGCCGTAACGGGGGGCCGCGAGCAGTGCTTC. Amino acids: CSAVTGGREQCF.

This clonotype was observed many times. The chain has TRBV6-2 or TRBV6-3 and TRBJ2-3, with D tentatively TRBD2 (5 bases). The CDR3 covers 15 residues. Looked up from germline, CDR1 is MNHEY and CDR2 is SVGEGT. The V gene lost 2 bases and the J gene lost 2 bases, with 11 bases spanning the gap. The CDR3 region has the DNA TGTGCCAGCAGTTACGATGGCGGGTTCACAGATACGCAGTATTTT. Translating it yields CASSYDGGFTDTQYF.

In this sample, this clonotype turned up a few times. This rearrangement joins TRBV5-5 to TRBJ1-3; the D gene is possibly TRBD1 (6 bases). Trimming removed 7 bases from V and 0 bases from J, with 11 bases in between. The CDR3 sequence is 14 residues long. Germline-derived CDR1 and CDR2 are SGHKS and YYEKEE (reference sequence). DNA for the CDR3: TGTGCCAGCCAACAGGGTCCCTCTGGAAACACCATATATTTT. Residues: CASQQGPSGNTIYF.

This clonotype was seen more than once but under ten times. The chain links TRBV14 to TRBJ1-6, with D possibly TRBD1 on 5 matching bases. This CDR3 has 13 amino acids. With 0 bases removed from V and 14 bases from J, the gap between germline ends came to 11 bases. CDR1 is SGHDN, CDR2 FVKESK, per germline. The CDR3 sequence is CASSQDTGLALHF. The CDR3, as DNA: TGTGCCAGCAGCCAAGATACGGGGCTGGCCCTCCACTTT.

This clonotype has more than one count but fewer than ten. The chain couples TRBV27 to TRBJ2-3; 8 bases are shared with TRBD2. V lost 8 bases to trimming and J lost 2 bases; unmatched junction nucleotides: 15. CDR3 length: 17 amino acids. The germline CDR1 and CDR2 sequences are MNHEY and SMNVEV (reference sequence). CDR3 amino acids: CASLDKTGGVDTDTQYF. The CDR3 DNA follows: TGTGCCAGCCTTGACAAAACGGGAGGGGTAGACACAGATACGCAGTATTTT.

The V and J genes are TRBV3-1 and TRBJ2-5; the D is unclear. The CDR3 extends over 14 amino acids. V gave up 0 bases and J gave up 5 bases, with 10 bases separating them. Per the germline V gene, CDR1 is LGHDT and CDR2 is YNNKEL (reference sequence). In DNA form, the CDR3 reads TGTGCCAGCAGCCAAGATAAAGGAAAGGAGACCCAGTACTTC. This translates into CASSQDKGKETQYF.

The chain carries TRBV7-9 and TRBJ2-5, with 11 bases identical to TRBD2. The germline V gene encodes CDR1 SEHNR and CDR2 FQNEAQ (reference sequence). The CDR3 has 16 residues. V shed 6 bases, J shed 1 base, and the junction held 7 bases outside the gene matches. The CDR3 sequence: CASSRAGTSGQETQYF. The CDR3 DNA follows: TGTGCCAGCAGTCGCGCCGGGACTAGCGGCCAAGAGACCCAGTACTTC. Full variable domain (remainder filled in from reference TRBV7-9 and TRBJ2-5): DTGVSQNPRHKITKRGQNVTFRCDPISEHNRLYWYRQTLGQGPEFLTYFQNEAQLEKSRLLSDRFSAERPKGSFSTLEIQRTEQGDSAMYLCASSRAGTSGQETQYFGPGTRLLVL.

This clonotype was seen a few times. The V gene is TRBV5-6, the J gene TRBJ2-4; D might be TRBD2 (6 bases). Trimming stripped 0 bases from V and 5 bases from J, with 9 bases between. The V gene's germline CDR1 is SGHDT and CDR2 YYEEEE. This CDR3 is built from 14 residues. The CDR3 nucleotides read TGTGCCAGCAGCTTGGGGACTATAGAAAACATTCAGTACTTC. It is translated as CASSLGTIENIQYF.

Many counts were recorded for this clonotype. The J gene is TRBJ2-2, the V gene TRBV29-1; D may correspond to TRBD1 or TRBD2 (5 bases each). The CDR3 covers 14 residues. Looked up from germline, CDR1 is SQVTM and CDR2 is ANQGSEA. Trimming cost V 7 bases and J 0 bases, with 12 bases left between them. The CDR3 DNA is TGCAGCGCCCGGGGCGGTACGAACACCGGGGAGCTGTTTTTT. It yields the protein CSARGGTNTGELFF.

This clonotype was picked up many times. The rearrangement joins TRBV20-1 to TRBJ2-5; 9 bases are a match to TRBD2. Germline values: CDR1 DFQATT, CDR2 SNEGSKA (reference sequence). The length of the CDR3 is 14 residues. The V gene end was trimmed by 3 bases and the J gene end by 3 bases; junction bases not matched to a gene: 5. The DNA for the CDR3 is TGCAGTGCTAGTGGAGCGGGGGGCGAAGAGACCCAGTACTTC. It encodes CSASGAGGEETQYF.

This clonotype appeared many times. DNA for the CDR3: TGTGCCAGCAGTTCTATTGGGACAGGCAATCAGCCCCAGCATTTT. Its translation is CASSSIGTGNQPQHF. V usage is TRBV6-5 and J usage is TRBJ1-5, with 7 bases fitting TRBD1. Trimming took 4 bases from V and 2 from J; bases not matched to a gene: 5. The germline CDR1 and CDR2 sequences are MNHEY and SVGAGI. This CDR3 has 15 residues.

This clonotype was picked up a small number of times. The chain carries TRBV5-1 and TRBJ1-1; 9 positions agree with TRBD1. CDR3 length: 17 residues. After removal of 0 bases from V and 2 bases from J, the junction contained 8 bases not matched to a gene. Per the germline V gene, CDR1 is SGHRS and CDR2 is YFSETQ. The CDR3 coding sequence is TGCGCCAGCAGCTTGGTATGGGACAGGGAGCTTAACACTGAAGCTTTCTTT. Translated, it gives CASSLVWDRELNTEAFF.

The genes are TRBV6-1 and TRBJ1-1; no clear D. CDR3 size: 13 residues. Germline CDR1 reads MNHNS; CDR2 reads SASEGT. The ends were cut back, 6 bases at V and 4 bases at J, with 12 bases in the middle. The CDR3 is CASSLLRATEAFF. CDR3 in DNA: TGTGCCAGCAGCCTACTAAGGGCCACTGAAGCTTTCTTT.

In its sample, this clonotype was seen a few times. This rearrangement joins TRBV7-6 to TRBJ2-7; the match to TRBD1 covers 12 bases. Germline loops: CDR1 SGHVS, CDR2 FNYEAQ. The CDR3 totals 16 residues. J gave up 5 bases and V 4 bases, and 9 bases lay outside the gene matches. CDR3 in DNA: TGTGCCAGCAGCTACCGCCCCGGGACAGGGGGCAACGAGCAGTACTTC. It specifies CASSYRPGTGGNEQYF.

The chain couples TRBV29-1 to TRBJ2-6, with D tentatively TRBD2 (6 bases). V was shortened by 4 bases and J by 1 base, with 8 bases between the two germline ends. Per germline, CDR1 SQVTM and CDR2 ANQGSEA. CDR3 length equals 14 residues. The CDR3 reads CSVGGASGANVLTF. The CDR3, as DNA: TGCAGCGTTGGCGGGGCTTCTGGGGCCAACGTCCTGACTTTC.

The CDR3 spells CANSVWTSGTLYQETQYF. The CDR3 DNA sequence: TGTGCCAACAGTGTCTGGACTAGCGGGACGTTGTACCAAGAGACCCAGTACTTC. The chain couples TRBV5-5 to TRBJ2-5; 12 positions agree with TRBD2. V shed 9 bases, J shed 0 bases, and the junction held 15 bases outside the gene matches. The CDR3 covers 18 residues. Germline CDR1 and CDR2: SGHKS and YYEKEE (reference sequence).

The chain has TRBV20-1 and TRBJ2-2, with 8 bases that match TRBD1. The CDR3 loop spans 14 amino acids. The trim removed 0 bases at V and 6 bases at J, leaving 3 bases unmatched. Germline V CDR1 and CDR2: DFQATT, SNEGSKA (reference sequence). The CDR3 DNA follows: TGCAGTGCTAGAGATCGCAGGGGGCCCGGGGAGCTGTTTTTT. Protein: CSARDRRGPGELFF.

This clonotype was seen more than once but under ten times. The chain carries TRBV20-1 and TRBJ1-1; D unresolved. This CDR3 region has 13 residues. CDR1 and CDR2 from the germline V gene are DFQATT and SNEGSKA (reference sequence). The germline V and J ends were trimmed by 4 bases and 0 bases, with 9 bases remaining between them. The CDR3 spells CSATKTMNTEAFF. The CDR3 region has the DNA TGCAGTGCTACCAAGACTATGAACACTGAAGCTTTCTTT.

The count of this clonotype is one. This CDR3 is CASSVVVGQPLTDTQYF. The CDR3 nucleotides read TGTGCCAGCAGTGTTGTCGTGGGACAACCTCTCACAGATACGCAGTATTTT. V usage is TRBV2 and J usage is TRBJ2-3; D possibly corresponds to TRBD1 (6 bases). This CDR3 has 17 residues. The V and J ends lost 4 bases and 2 bases respectively, with 19 bases between them. Germline-derived CDR1 and CDR2 are SNHLY and FYNNEI.

At least ten counts were recorded for this clonotype. The chain links TRBV12-5 to TRBJ2-1; D ambiguous. CDR3 size: 17 residues. Germline CDR1 and CDR2: LGHNT and FRNRAP. V lost 0 bases and J 4 bases, leaving 16 bases between the germline ends. The CDR3 is CASGLVIGANGYNEQFF. The CDR3 bases are TGTGCTAGTGGTTTGGTAATCGGAGCTAACGGGTACAATGAGCAGTTCTTC.

This clonotype was found a few times. The chain couples TRBV7-9 to TRBJ2-5; D perhaps matches TRBD2 (6 bases). CDR1 and CDR2 (germline): SEHNR, FQNEAQ (reference sequence). The CDR3 consists of 15 residues. The V and J ends lost 5 bases and 4 bases respectively, with 17 bases between them. The CDR3 is CASSLRDSLTETQYF. CDR3 sequence (DNA): TGTGCCAGCAGCCTGCGGGACTCACTCACAGAGACCCAGTACTTC.

The table lists this clonotype with many counts. The rearrangement uses TRBV5-1 and TRBJ2-1; perhaps TRBD1 as D (5 bases). V was cut by 0 bases and J by 4 bases, with 11 bases left in between. The germline gives CDR1 SGHRS, CDR2 YFSETQ. CDR3 size: 15 residues. The CDR3, as DNA: TGCGCCAGCAGCTTGGGAAGGGGCTTATACAATGAGCAGTTCTTC. Translating it yields CASSLGRGLYNEQFF.

In this sample, this clonotype turned up many times. The V call is TRBV10-3, the J call TRBJ1-5, with D hard to call. The CDR3 totals 14 residues. V was pared by 3 bases and J by 3 bases, with 9 bases between. The germline V gene has CDR1 ENHRY and CDR2 SYGVKD. The CDR3 loop reads CAISEGQVNQPQHF. CDR3 bases: TGTGCCATCAGTGAAGGGCAGGTCAATCAGCCCCAGCATTTT.